The rows below give T cell receptor beta chains drawn from one sample of a study of T cell clones after liver transplantation. Using immunoSEQ multiplex PCR, the repertoire was profiled, and TCRdb retains in-frame clones only, with some absent. Of around 60,000 clones listed, 71% are singletons. The sample here was CD4+ T cells from blood, taken before liver transplant. The receptors were gathered from a human donor who received a liver transplant. The CDR3 runs from the conserved cysteine through the conserved F or W. The D gene is left open where the match is weak. Size tells how often a clone was seen (once, few, many) or the class of an expanded clone, and some rows leave it out.

d_gene	v_gene	abundance	j_gene	CDR3nt	CDR3aa
-	TRBV6-1	-	TRBJ1-3	TGTGCCAGCAGTCCCCGACAGTTAGGAAACACCATATATTTT	CASSPRQLGNTIYF
-	TRBV11-2	few	TRBJ1-1	TGTGCCAGCAGCTTTGCGACGGGAGGGAACACTGAAGCTTTCTTT	CASSFATGGNTEAFF
TRBD1	TRBV10-3	-	TRBJ1-2	TGTGCCACCTCGGGACAGACGTCGTTCTATGGCTACACCTTC	CATSGQTSFYGYTF
-	TRBV6-4	-	TRBJ2-3	TGTGCCAGCAGTCGAACTACAAGCACAGATACGCAGTATTTT	CASSRTTSTDTQYF
TRBD1	TRBV7-8	-	TRBJ2-7	TGTGCCAGCAGCTCATTTGGGACAGTAAGCTCCTACGAGCAGTACTTC	CASSSFGTVSSYEQYF
TRBD1	TRBV25-1	once	TRBJ2-2	TGTGCCAGGTCGGGACAGGAGATTTGCGCGAACACCGGGGAGCTGTTTTTT	CARSGQEICANTGELFF
TRBD1	TRBV2	once	TRBJ2-3	TGTGCCAGCAGCGTGGACAGGGGGAGAACAGATACGCAGTATTTT	CASSVDRGRTDTQYF
-	TRBV2	-	TRBJ2-7	TGTGCCAGCAGACTTGAGGGTCACGAGCAGTACTTC	CASRLEGHEQYF
TRBD1	TRBV28	-	TRBJ1-2	TGTGCCAGCAGTCCCCCGGGACAGGTGAACTATGGCTACACCTTC	CASSPPGQVNYGYTF
TRBD1	TRBV7-2	-	TRBJ1-1	TGTGCCAGCAGCTCCCGACAGGGACGGGCTGAAGCTTTCTTT	CASSSRQGRAEAFF
TRBD1	TRBV7-9	many	TRBJ1-6	TGTGCCAGCAGCCAGTCCGGACAGGGGAGTTCACCCCTCCACTTT	CASSQSGQGSSPLHF
-	TRBV5-4	-	TRBJ2-7	TGTGCCAGCAGCTATCAGGCGAGCTCCTACGAGCAGTACTTC	CASSYQASSYEQYF
-	TRBV6-1	-	TRBJ2-5	TGTGCCAGCAGGAAGATAGACCAAGAGACCCAGTACTTC	CASRKIDQETQYF
TRBD1	TRBV5-4	-	TRBJ1-5	TGTGCCAGCAGCGGGGACAGTGGTAAGCCCCAGCATTTT	CASSGDSGKPQHF
TRBD2	TRBV9	-	TRBJ2-2	TGTGCCAGCAGCCGGAGCGGGGGGGCCGCCGGGGAGCTGTTTTTT	CASSRSGGAAGELFF
TRBD2	TRBV7-2	-	TRBJ2-5	TGTGCCAGCAGCCCCATCGGGAGCGGGGGGTTTCAAGAGACCCAGTACTTC	CASSPIGSGGFQETQYF
-	TRBV21-1	few	TRBJ2-7	TGTGCCAGCGACAGGAAGCAGTACTTC	CASDRKQYF
TRBD1	TRBV15	-	TRBJ1-2	TGTGCCACCAGCAGAGAAAGGACAGGCAGCTATGGCTACACCTTC	CATSRERTGSYGYTF
-	TRBV11-2	-	TRBJ2-7	TGTGCCAGCAGCCTCTCGGCCTACGAGCAGTACTTC	CASSLSAYEQYF
-	TRBV5-6	few	TRBJ1-1	TGTGCCAGCAGCTTGTTAGTGGGGCACGCTGAAGCTTTCTTT	CASSLLVGHAEAFF